These T cell receptor beta chains were read from a single sample in a study of tissue T cells after allogeneic stem cell transplantation. This table comes from immunoSEQ multiplex PCR, and its TCRdb copy is limited to in-frame clones, with some not included. The sample gives fewer than 30,000 clones, roughly 70% of which show up once; 7.7% is in the top ten. Sequencing used tissue from the ileum, obtained at autopsy. The receptors were sampled from an older female donor with lung cancer. Both conserved end residues are part of each CDR3. The order of the fields is clone size, V gene, D gene, J gene, CDR3 protein, CDR3 DNA. A D gene is named only where the DNA matches it firmly. Clone size is shown for a subset of rows, as once, few, many or a class of expanded clone.

size: .
V: TRBV5-4
D: .
J: TRBJ1-3
CDR3: CASSVMRGSSGNTIYF
DNA: TGTGCCAGCAGCGTCATGAGGGGATCTTCTGGAAACACCATATATTTT

size: .
V: TRBV5-1
D: TRBD1
J: TRBJ1-4
CDR3: CASRSQGAGSNEKLFF
DNA: TGCGCCAGCAGATCTCAGGGGGCAGGGTCTAATGAAAAACTGTTTTTT

size: .
V: TRBV30
D: TRBD2
J: TRBJ2-3
CDR3: CAWAELAGATDTQYF
DNA: TGTGCCTGGGCAGAATTAGCGGGGGCCACAGATACGCAGTATTTT

size: once
V: TRBV7-2
D: TRBD1
J: TRBJ2-3
CDR3: CASSLVESGTGDTDTQYF
DNA: TGTGCCAGCAGCTTAGTTGAATCCGGGACAGGGGACACAGATACGCAGTATTTT

size: .
V: TRBV27
D: TRBD1
J: TRBJ1-2
CDR3: CASRETGRSGYTF
DNA: TGTGCCAGCAGGGAGACAGGGAGAAGCGGCTACACCTTC

size: .
V: TRBV6-5
D: .
J: TRBJ2-3
CDR3: CASRGGTSTDTQYF
DNA: TGTGCCAGCAGGGGGGGGACAAGTACAGATACGCAGTATTTT

size: .
V: TRBV20-1
D: TRBD1
J: TRBJ1-2
CDR3: CSASVRTKGQNGYTF
DNA: TGCAGTGCTAGTGTTCGGACCAAGGGACAGAATGGCTACACCTTC

size: few
V: TRBV6-5
D: .
J: TRBJ2-7
CDR3: CASRQVNSYEQYF
DNA: TGTGCCAGCAGGCAGGTGAACTCCTACGAGCAGTACTTC

size: .
V: TRBV9
D: TRBD2
J: TRBJ2-2
CDR3: CASSPRTSGSRALFF
DNA: TGTGCCAGCAGCCCCAGGACTAGCGGGAGTAGGGCGCTGTTTTTT

size: .
V: TRBV5-1
D: .
J: TRBJ2-3
CDR3: CASSLVPGSTDTQYF
DNA: TGCGCCAGCAGCTTGGTCCCTGGGAGCACAGATACGCAGTATTTT

size: .
V: TRBV7-8
D: .
J: TRBJ2-1
CDR3: CASSQLQVLNEQFF
DNA: TGTGCCAGCAGCCAGCTCCAGGTACTCAATGAGCAGTTCTTC

size: medium-sized
V: TRBV14
D: TRBD1
J: TRBJ2-7
CDR3: CASSSLTDRAYEQYF
DNA: TGTGCCAGCAGCTCGCTAACAGACAGGGCCTACGAGCAGTACTTC

size: .
V: TRBV6-5
D: .
J: TRBJ1-2
CDR3: CASSYSKQYGYGYTF
DNA: TGTGCCAGCAGTTACTCGAAACAGTACGGCTATGGCTACACCTTC

size: .
V: TRBV11-3
D: TRBD1
J: TRBJ2-7
CDR3: CASSLVGDRSLEQYF
DNA: TGTGCCAGCAGCTTAGTGGGGGACAGATCCCTTGAGCAGTACTTC

size: .
V: TRBV18
D: .
J: TRBJ2-7
CDR3: CASSPTSYEQYF
DNA: TGTGCCAGCTCACCTACCTCTTACGAGCAGTACTTC

size: .
V: TRBV4-1
D: .
J: TRBJ1-4
CDR3: CASSQDRRGLREKLFF
DNA: TGCGCCAGCAGCCAAGATCGCCGGGGGCTGAGAGAAAAACTGTTTTTT

size: .
V: TRBV7-2
D: TRBD2
J: TRBJ2-7
CDR3: CASSVAGDYRYEQYF
DNA: TGTGCCAGCAGCGTAGCGGGAGATTACCGGTACGAGCAGTACTTC

size: .
V: TRBV12-5
D: .
J: TRBJ2-2
CDR3: CASGLLRGIGRTGELFF
DNA: TGTGCTAGTGGTTTGCTACGGGGGATCGGGCGCACCGGGGAGCTGTTTTTT

size: .
V: TRBV18
D: .
J: TRBJ2-5
CDR3: CASSPKTETQYF
DNA: TGTGCCAGCTCACCAAAAACTGAGACCCAGTACTTC

size: .
V: TRBV6-5
D: TRBD1
J: TRBJ1-5
CDR3: CASSPSGQINQPQHF
DNA: TGTGCCAGCAGCCCATCGGGACAGATTAATCAGCCCCAGCATTTT

size: .
V: TRBV7-6
D: .
J: TRBJ1-1
CDR3: CASSFTENTEAFF
DNA: TGTGCCAGCAGCTTTACAGAGAACACTGAAGCTTTCTTT

size: .
V: TRBV21-1
D: .
J: TRBJ1-5
CDR3: CASRKVAGIAQPQHF
DNA: TGTGCCAGCAGAAAGGTCGCGGGTATCGCTCAGCCCCAGCATTTT

size: .
V: TRBV16
D: .
J: TRBJ2-1
CDR3: CASSQSRGNEQFF
DNA: TGTGCCAGCAGCCAATCTCGGGGAAATGAGCAGTTCTTC

size: few
V: TRBV19
D: .
J: TRBJ1-5
CDR3: CASSILGTYSNQPQHF
DNA: TGTGCCAGTAGTATTTTAGGGACATATAGCAATCAGCCCCAGCATTTT

size: few
V: TRBV24-1
D: .
J: TRBJ1-2
CDR3: CATSDLRRSYGYTF
DNA: TGTGCCACCAGTGATTTAAGAAGAAGCTATGGCTACACCTTC

size: once
V: TRBV7-2
D: .
J: TRBJ1-2
CDR3: CASSVDHTRAFNYGYTF
DNA: TGTGCCAGCAGCGTAGATCACACAAGGGCCTTTAACTATGGCTACACCTTC

size: once
V: TRBV6-1
D: TRBD2
J: TRBJ2-7
CDR3: CASSEPREVLF
DNA: TGTGCCAGCAGTGAACCGCGGGAGGTCCTCTTC

size: .
V: TRBV9
D: TRBD1
J: TRBJ2-7
CDR3: CASSGGQGAGEQYF
DNA: TGTGCCAGCAGCGGCGGACAGGGGGCCGGCGAGCAGTACTTC

size: .
V: TRBV19
D: .
J: TRBJ2-6
CDR3: CASSQYGGANVLTF
DNA: TGTGCCAGTAGTCAATACGGTGGGGCCAACGTCCTGACTTTC

size: medium-sized
V: TRBV14
D: .
J: TRBJ1-2
CDR3: CASSAPGLIYGYTF
DNA: TGTGCCAGCAGCGCTCCGGGACTGATCTATGGCTACACCTTC

size: .
V: TRBV11-2
D: .
J: TRBJ1-5
CDR3: CASSLSAGASNQPQHF
DNA: TGTGCCAGCAGCCTGTCAGCAGGGGCCTCCAATCAGCCCCAGCATTTT

size: .
V: TRBV19
D: .
J: TRBJ1-2
CDR3: CASRRTQRQSFYGYTF
DNA: TGTGCCAGTAGAAGGACCCAGAGACAGTCCTTCTATGGCTACACCTTC

size: .
V: TRBV11-3
D: .
J: TRBJ2-3
CDR3: CASSLDASSPGPRYF
DNA: TGTGCCAGCAGCTTAGATGCCTCGAGCCCAGGGCCCCGGTATTTT

size: .
V: TRBV5-5
D: TRBD1
J: TRBJ2-1
CDR3: CASSLQGARNEQFF
DNA: TGTGCCAGCAGCTTGCAGGGGGCTCGCAATGAGCAGTTCTTC

size: .
V: TRBV21-1
D: .
J: TRBJ2-3
CDR3: CASSTRPAKRGLRVTDTQYF
DNA: TGTGCCAGCAGTACTCGACCGGCGAAAAGGGGGCTTAGGGTCACAGATACGCAGTATTTT

size: .
V: TRBV18
D: TRBD1
J: TRBJ2-1
CDR3: CASSPNILDRDNEQFF
DNA: TGTGCCAGCTCACCAAACATTCTCGACAGGGACAATGAGCAGTTCTTC

size: .
V: TRBV7-3
D: TRBD1
J: TRBJ2-5
CDR3: CASSLGQGEETQYF
DNA: TGTGCCAGCAGCTTAGGTCAGGGGGAAGAGACCCAGTACTTC

size: .
V: TRBV5-1
D: TRBD2
J: TRBJ2-2
CDR3: CASSPPARGALNTGELFF
DNA: TGCGCCAGCAGCCCCCCCGCGCGGGGGGCCTTAAACACCGGGGAGCTGTTTTTT

size: .
V: TRBV7-9
D: TRBD1
J: TRBJ2-4
CDR3: CASSLEGQGQNIQYF
DNA: TGTGCCAGCAGCTTAGAGGGACAGGGCCAAAACATTCAGTACTTC

size: .
V: TRBV7-8
D: .
J: TRBJ2-6
CDR3: CASSLGRGGSGANVLTF
DNA: TGTGCCAGCAGCTTAGGCAGGGGCGGCTCTGGGGCCAACGTCCTGACTTTC

size: .
V: TRBV6-6
D: .
J: TRBJ1-2
CDR3: CASSYSDSMRGNGYTF
DNA: TGTGCCAGCAGTTACTCCGACTCGATGAGGGGGAACGGCTACACCTTC

size: .
V: TRBV7-7
D: TRBD2
J: TRBJ2-1
CDR3: CASSLGASGSMYEQFF
DNA: TGTGCTAGCAGCTTAGGGGCTAGCGGGAGTATGTATGAGCAGTTCTTC

size: .
V: TRBV7-8
D: TRBD1
J: TRBJ1-5
CDR3: CASSLVSVGQGKQPQHF
DNA: TGTGCCAGCAGCTTAGTTTCGGTGGGACAGGGGAAACAGCCCCAGCATTTT

size: .
V: TRBV24-1
D: .
J: TRBJ2-1
CDR3: CATRGGNEQFF
DNA: TGTGCCACCAGAGGGGGGAATGAGCAGTTCTTC

size: .
V: TRBV20-1
D: .
J: TRBJ2-5
CDR3: CSASGDFQETQYF
DNA: TGCAGTGCTAGTGGGGACTTCCAAGAGACCCAGTACTTC

size: .
V: TRBV6-1
D: .
J: TRBJ2-3
CDR3: CASSEGGGGTDTQYF
DNA: TGTGCCAGCAGTGAAGGTGGGGGTGGCACAGATACGCAGTATTTT

size: .
V: TRBV2
D: .
J: TRBJ1-1
CDR3: CARLDWVNTEAFF
DNA: TGTGCCCGCCTAGATTGGGTAAACACTGAAGCTTTCTTT